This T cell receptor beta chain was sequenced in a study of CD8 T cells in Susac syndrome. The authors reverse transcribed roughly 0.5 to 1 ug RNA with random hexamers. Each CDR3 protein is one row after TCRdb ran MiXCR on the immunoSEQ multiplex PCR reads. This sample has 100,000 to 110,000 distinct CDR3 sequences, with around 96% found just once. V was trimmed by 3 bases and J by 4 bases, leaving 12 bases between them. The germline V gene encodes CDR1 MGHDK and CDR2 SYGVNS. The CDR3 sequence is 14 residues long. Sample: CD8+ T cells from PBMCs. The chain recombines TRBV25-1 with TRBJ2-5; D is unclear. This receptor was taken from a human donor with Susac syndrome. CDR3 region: CASSDPPRGETQYF. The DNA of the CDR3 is TGTGCCAGCAGTGACCCACCTAGAGGAGAGACCCAGTACTTC.